This T cell receptor beta chain comes out of a study of CD4 T cells in relation to SARS-CoV-2 and coronaviruses. Overall study: The negative reference was HIV-1 Nef peptide pool or peptide-free culture.

Before the COVID-19 pandemic, during about 2011-2019, CD4+ T cells were taken from unexposed donors. The cells were cultured for about ten days before CD4+ T cells were isolated. Testing used SARS-CoV-2 S/N and four cold-coronavirus spikes on unexposed-donor CD4+ T cells, cells permitting. Points on this clone: As yet, its antigen is unknown.

Generated by immunoSEQ multiplex PCR, the TCRdb table keeps only in-frame clones and is missing some. The table has under 15,000 clones, 69% seen once. Whole-study results and caveats: Each donor contributed either pre-pandemic or post-infection samples, not both.

The germline V gene encodes CDR1 LNHDA and CDR2 SQIVND (reference sequence). The ends lost 2 bases at V and 5 bases at J; junction bases unmatched: 9. The CDR3 consists of 15 residues. The TCR comes from a human donor in good health. The chain links TRBV19 to TRBJ2-7, with 7 bases aligning to TRBD2. The sample was CD4+ T cells from PBMCs, cultured in vitro. CDR3 DNA: TGTGCCAGTAGTATAACTAGCGCTCGTCTCCACGAGCAGTACTTC. It codes for CASSITSARLHEQYF.